The 14 T cell receptor beta chains below come from one sample, sequenced in a study of blood T cell repertoires in COVID-19. Sequencing used immunoSEQ multiplex PCR; TCRdb keeps in-frame clones, though not all of them. The data contain about 60,000 clones, approximately 89% of them singletons. The sample was peripheral blood. Receptors originate from an older woman with active COVID-19.

This chain joins TRBV27 and TRBJ1-6; D might be TRBD1 (5 bases). CDR3 length: 14 amino acids. Trimming cost V 5 bases and J 7 bases, with 12 bases left between them. Germline lookup yields CDR1 MNHEY and CDR2 SMNVEV (reference sequence). CDR3 amino acids: CASSRPGRNSPLHF. The CDR3 DNA is TGTGCCAGCAGTCGCCCAGGGCGAAATTCACCCCTCCACTTT.

J is TRBJ1-2 and V is TRBV12-3 or TRBV12-4, with 9 positions matching TRBD1. The J segment lost 4 bases and the V segment lost 7 bases, leaving 4 bases of the junction unmatched. The CDR3 has 13 amino acids. Here the CDR3 DNA reads TGTGCCAGCACTCAGGACAGGGGCTATGGCTACACCTTC. Translation: CASTQDRGYGYTF.

The J gene is TRBJ2-1, the V gene TRBV2; possibly TRBD1 for D (6 bases). Germline-derived CDR1 and CDR2 are SNHLY and FYNNEI. Trimming removed 7 bases at V and 5 bases at J, with 12 bases between. This CDR3 spans 13 amino acids. CDR3 DNA sequence: TGTGCCAGCAACGTACAGGGCCACAATGAGCAGTTCTTC. This encodes CASNVQGHNEQFF.

J is TRBJ1-1 and V is TRBV12-3 or TRBV12-4; D is ambiguous. V dropped 3 bases and J dropped 7 bases, with 9 bases sitting between them. The CDR3 is 12 residues long. This CDR3 is CASSFYVYEAFF. The CDR3 nucleotides read TGTGCCAGCAGTTTCTACGTTTATGAAGCTTTCTTT.

The chain carries TRBV15 and TRBJ2-2, with 8 nucleotides matching TRBD1. CDR1 LNHNV and CDR2 YYDKDF come from the germline V gene (reference sequence). The trim removed 0 bases at V and 7 bases at J, leaving 10 bases unmatched. The CDR3 is made up of 17 amino acids. For the CDR3, the DNA is TGTGCCACCAGCAGAGATGGGGCAGGGGGCTTGGGCGGGGAGCTGTTTTTT. It encodes CATSRDGAGGLGGELFF.

The rearrangement joins TRBV6-6 to TRBJ2-3; tentatively, D is TRBD2 (7 bases). Trimming cost V 7 bases and J 0 bases, with 14 bases left between them. Germline V gene sequence: CDR1 MNHNY, CDR2 SVGAGI (reference sequence). The CDR3 totals 15 residues. The CDR3 region has the DNA TGTGCCAGCAATTTAGGGGGGGCTAGCACAGATACGCAGTATTTT. Translated, it gives CASNLGGASTDTQYF.

The V and J genes are TRBV4-3 and TRBJ1-6; D may be TRBD1 (5 bases). Between the trimmed V and J ends, which lost 1 base and 8 bases, there was a span of 12 bases. CDR1 is LGHNA and CDR2 is YSLEER in the germline V gene. This CDR3 region has 15 residues. Here the CDR3 DNA reads TGCGCCAGCAGCCAAGCCGACAGAGACGATTCACCCCTCCACTTT. This gives the protein CASSQADRDDSPLHF.

This clone showed up just once. The chain is built from TRBV9 and TRBJ2-7; D unresolved. The CDR3 totals 13 residues. Looked up from germline, CDR1 is SGDLS and CDR2 is YYNGEE. Trimming left V 3 bases short and J 0 bases short, with 7 bases between. The CDR3 protein is CASSAGPSYEQYF. The CDR3 coding sequence is TGTGCCAGCAGCGCTGGGCCCTCCTACGAGCAGTACTTC.

The chain carries TRBV5-4 and TRBJ2-5; D is perhaps TRBD1 (6 bases). Germline V CDR1 and CDR2: SGHNT, YYREEE (reference sequence). This CDR3 region has 14 residues. Deletions cut 4 bases from V and 5 bases from J, with 15 bases between. The CDR3 here is CASSPGQPRETQYF. The DNA of the CDR3 is TGTGCCAGCAGCCCAGGACAGCCCCGGGAGACCCAGTACTTC.

The chain is built from TRBV7-9 and TRBJ2-2; D is unclear. The CDR3 length is 15 residues. Germline CDR1 reads SEHNR; CDR2 reads FQNEAQ (reference sequence). Trimming removed 2 bases at V and 1 base at J, with 8 bases between. This CDR3 reads CASSLFGGNTGELFF. The CDR3 bases are TGTGCCAGCAGCTTATTTGGCGGGAACACCGGGGAGCTGTTTTTT.

The genes are TRBV30 and TRBJ2-7; TRBD1 matches 7 bases. CDR1 and CDR2 (germline): GTSNPN, SVGIG (reference sequence). The junction had 3 bases not matched to a gene; V was cut back by 0 bases and J by 1 base. The CDR3 is 14 residues long. CDR3 loop: CAWSVGGYSYEQYF. In DNA, the CDR3 is TGTGCCTGGAGTGTAGGGGGCTATTCCTACGAGCAGTACTTC.

This rearrangement joins TRBV5-1 to TRBJ1-5, with TRBD1 identical over 10 bases. The CDR3 has 15 residues. V gave up 2 bases and J gave up 6 bases; unmatched junction bases: 5. In germline, CDR1 is SGHRS, CDR2 YFSETQ. The CDR3 is CASSFGTGDSQPQHF. CDR3 bases: TGCGCCAGCAGCTTCGGGACAGGGGATAGTCAGCCCCAGCATTTT.

The rearrangement uses TRBV6-5 and TRBJ2-1, with 7 positions matching TRBD1. V trimming: 8 bases; J trimming: 9 bases; junction bases outside the gene matches: 7. Germline loops: CDR1 MNHEY, CDR2 SVGAGI. There are 12 residues in the CDR3. The CDR3 protein is CASGLPGGEQFF. The DNA of the CDR3 is TGTGCCAGCGGCCTCCCAGGGGGTGAGCAGTTCTTC.

The chain uses TRBV5-1 and TRBJ1-2, with TRBD1 as a possible D gene (5 bases). The length of the CDR3 is 13 residues. V was trimmed by 5 bases and J by 4 bases, leaving 12 bases between them. Germline-derived CDR1 and CDR2 are SGHRS and YFSETQ. CDR3 in DNA: TGCGCCAGCAGTAGGGGCGCGAGCTATGGCTACACCTTC. Amino acids: CASSRGASYGYTF.